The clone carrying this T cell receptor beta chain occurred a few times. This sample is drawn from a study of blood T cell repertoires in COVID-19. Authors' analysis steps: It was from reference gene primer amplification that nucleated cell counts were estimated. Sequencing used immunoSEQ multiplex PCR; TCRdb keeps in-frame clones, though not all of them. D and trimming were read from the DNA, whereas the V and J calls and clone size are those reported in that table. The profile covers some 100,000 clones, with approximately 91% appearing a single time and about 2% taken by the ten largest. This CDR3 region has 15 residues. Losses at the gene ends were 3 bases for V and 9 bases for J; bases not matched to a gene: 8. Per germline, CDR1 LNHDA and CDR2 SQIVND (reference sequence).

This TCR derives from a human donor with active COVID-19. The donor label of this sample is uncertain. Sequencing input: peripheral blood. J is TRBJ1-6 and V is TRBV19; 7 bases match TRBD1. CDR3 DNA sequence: TGTGCCAGTAGTATTGGCACAGGGGTCGGTTCACCCCTCCACTTT. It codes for CASSIGTGVGSPLHF.